This record looks at one T cell receptor beta chain sequence and its context. Its specificity is not known. A much bigger clone sits one base away, suggesting this may be a read error. Prepared TCR beta cDNA libraries contained unique molecular identifiers. Approximately 550,000 cDNA molecules came from around 1 to 10 million T cells. TCRdb analysed the PCR reads with MiXCR anew, one entry per CDR3 protein. The table has a few hundred thousand distinct CDR3 sequences, 30% to 45% seen once. This entry is derived from a study of post-analysis software for immune sequencing data. Points from the study as a whole: Four or five TRBV segments were significantly more frequent in patients than in controls. TRBV5-6, TRBV5-1 and TRBV20-1 were among these segments. F measure grouped same-batch samples tightly together.

Germline V CDR1 and CDR2: DFQATT, SNEGSKA (reference sequence). The length of the CDR3 is 14 residues. The chain uses TRBV20-1 and TRBJ2-3; a weak D match, TRBD1 (5 bases). This sequence was found in a girl aged 5-17 years with multiple sclerosis. Specimen: blood. CDR3 residues: CSARGTVITGTQYF. The CDR3 nucleotides are TGCAGTGCTAGAGGCACTGTCATTACAGGTACGCAGTATTTT.